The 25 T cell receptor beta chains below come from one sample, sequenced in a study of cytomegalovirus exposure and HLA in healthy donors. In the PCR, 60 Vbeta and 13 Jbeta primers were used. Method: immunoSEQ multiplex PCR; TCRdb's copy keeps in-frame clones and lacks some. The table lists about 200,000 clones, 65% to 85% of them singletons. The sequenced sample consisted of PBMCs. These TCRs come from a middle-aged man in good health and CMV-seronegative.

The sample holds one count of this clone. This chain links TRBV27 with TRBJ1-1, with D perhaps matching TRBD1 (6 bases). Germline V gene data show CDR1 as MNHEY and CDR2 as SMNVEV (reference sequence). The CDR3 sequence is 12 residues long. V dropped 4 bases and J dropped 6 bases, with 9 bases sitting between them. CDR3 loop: CASSSWTAEAFF. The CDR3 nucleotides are TGTGCCAGCAGTTCCTGGACAGCTGAAGCTTTCTTT.

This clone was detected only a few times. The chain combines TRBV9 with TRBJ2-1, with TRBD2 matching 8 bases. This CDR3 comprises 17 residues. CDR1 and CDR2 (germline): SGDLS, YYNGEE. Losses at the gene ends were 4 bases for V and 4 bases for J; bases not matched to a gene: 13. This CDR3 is CASSPPQASGPYNEQFF. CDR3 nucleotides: TGTGCCAGCAGCCCCCCCCAAGCTAGCGGGCCTTACAATGAGCAGTTCTTC.

The CDR3 coding sequence is TGTGCCTGGAGTGTACCCGCGAGCTCTGGAAACACCATATATTTT. It yields the protein CAWSVPASSGNTIYF. This chain links TRBV30 with TRBJ1-3; D call uncertain. CDR1 GTSNPN and CDR2 SVGIG come from the germline V gene (reference sequence). This CDR3 contains 15 residues. Trimming shortened V by 0 bases and J by 0 bases, and 9 bases separated the two germline ends.

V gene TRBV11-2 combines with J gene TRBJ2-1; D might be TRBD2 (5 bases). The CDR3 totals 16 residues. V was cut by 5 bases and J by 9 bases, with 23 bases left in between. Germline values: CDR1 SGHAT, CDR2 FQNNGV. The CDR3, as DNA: TGTGCCAGCAGCAGAGATGTAGCTAGCCGTGCGGGTGAGCAGTTCTTC. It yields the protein CASSRDVASRAGEQFF.

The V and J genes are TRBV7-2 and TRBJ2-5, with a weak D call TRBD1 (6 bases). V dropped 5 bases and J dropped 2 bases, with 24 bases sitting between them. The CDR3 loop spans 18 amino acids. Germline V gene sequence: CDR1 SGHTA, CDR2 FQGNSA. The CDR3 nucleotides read TGTGCCAGCAGCGAGAGATCCGGGACACCAAACATTCAAGAGACCCAGTACTTC. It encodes CASSERSGTPNIQETQYF.

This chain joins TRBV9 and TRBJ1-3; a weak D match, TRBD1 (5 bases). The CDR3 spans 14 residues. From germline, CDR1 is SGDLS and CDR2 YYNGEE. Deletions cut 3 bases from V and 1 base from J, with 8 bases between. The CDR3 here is CASSGQGSGNTIYF. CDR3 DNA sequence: TGTGCCAGCAGCGGTCAGGGATCTGGAAACACCATATATTTT.

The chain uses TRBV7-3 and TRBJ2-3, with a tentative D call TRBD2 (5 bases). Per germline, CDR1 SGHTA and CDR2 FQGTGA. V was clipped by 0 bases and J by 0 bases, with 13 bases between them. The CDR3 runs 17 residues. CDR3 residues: CASSLTPTSLSTDTQYF. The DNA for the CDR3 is TGTGCCAGCAGCTTAACCCCAACTAGTTTGAGCACAGATACGCAGTATTTT.

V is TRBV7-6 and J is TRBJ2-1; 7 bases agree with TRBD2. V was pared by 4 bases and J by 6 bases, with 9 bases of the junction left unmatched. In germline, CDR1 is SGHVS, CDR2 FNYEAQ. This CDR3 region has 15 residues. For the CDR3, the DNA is TGTGCCAGCAGCTCTACCGGGACTACAATCAATGAGCAGTTCTTC. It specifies CASSSTGTTINEQFF.

CDR3 DNA sequence: TGTGCCAGCTCACAAAGAGATGAAGCTTTCTTT. This codes for CASSQRDEAFF. The rearrangement uses TRBV18 and TRBJ1-1; D is unresolved. The CDR3 has 11 residues. Trimming cost V 4 bases and J 7 bases, with 7 bases left between them. The germline V gene has CDR1 KGHSH and CDR2 LQKENI.

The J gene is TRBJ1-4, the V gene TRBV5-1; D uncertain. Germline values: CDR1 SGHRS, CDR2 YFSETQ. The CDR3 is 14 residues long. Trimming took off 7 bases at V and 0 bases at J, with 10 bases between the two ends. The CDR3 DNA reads TGCGCCAGCGGGTACAGCTCAACTAATGAAAAACTGTTTTTT. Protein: CASGYSSTNEKLFF.

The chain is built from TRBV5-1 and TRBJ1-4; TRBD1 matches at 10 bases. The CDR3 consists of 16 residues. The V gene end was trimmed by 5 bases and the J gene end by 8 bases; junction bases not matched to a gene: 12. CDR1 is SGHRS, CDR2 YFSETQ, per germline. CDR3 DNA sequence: TGCGCCAGCAGGACAGGGGGCGAGACAGGGACGGAAAAACTGTTTTTT. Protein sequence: CASRTGGETGTEKLFF.

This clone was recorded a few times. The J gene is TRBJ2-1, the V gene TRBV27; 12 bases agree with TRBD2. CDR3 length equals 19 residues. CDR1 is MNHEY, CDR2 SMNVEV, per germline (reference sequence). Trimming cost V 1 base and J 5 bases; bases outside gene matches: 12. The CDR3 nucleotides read TGTGCCAGCAGTTTATGGGCTAGCGGGAGGGATGTGGGACACAATGAGCAGTTCTTC. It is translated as CASSLWASGRDVGHNEQFF.

The CDR3 reads CASSFRGLSDPSYNEQFF. CDR3 in DNA: TGTGCCAGCAGCTTCAGGGGTTTGAGTGATCCCTCCTACAATGAGCAGTTCTTC. The rearrangement joins TRBV7-8 to TRBJ2-1; D is possibly TRBD1 (6 bases). V was pared by 3 bases and J by 0 bases, with 18 bases between. This CDR3 region has 18 residues. CDR1 is SGHVS and CDR2 is FQNEAQ in the germline V gene.

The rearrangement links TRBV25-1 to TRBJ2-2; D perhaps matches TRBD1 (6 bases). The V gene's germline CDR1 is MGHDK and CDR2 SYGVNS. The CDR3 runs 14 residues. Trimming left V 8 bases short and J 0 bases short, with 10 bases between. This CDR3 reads CASQDRTNTGELFF. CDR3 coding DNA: TGTGCCAGCCAGGACAGAACGAACACCGGGGAGCTGTTTTTT.

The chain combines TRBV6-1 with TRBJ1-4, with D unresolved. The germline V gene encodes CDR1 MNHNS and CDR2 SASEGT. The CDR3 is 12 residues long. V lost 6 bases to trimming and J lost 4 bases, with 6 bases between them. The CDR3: CASRIDNEKLFF. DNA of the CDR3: TGTGCCAGCAGGATAGATAATGAAAAACTGTTTTTT.

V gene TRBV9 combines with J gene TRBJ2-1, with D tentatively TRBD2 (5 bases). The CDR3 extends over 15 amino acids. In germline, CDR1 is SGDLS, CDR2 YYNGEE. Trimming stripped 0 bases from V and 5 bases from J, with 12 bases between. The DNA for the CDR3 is TGTGCCAGCAGCGTAGTCGGGGTTTCCCACAATGAGCAGTTCTTC. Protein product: CASSVVGVSHNEQFF.

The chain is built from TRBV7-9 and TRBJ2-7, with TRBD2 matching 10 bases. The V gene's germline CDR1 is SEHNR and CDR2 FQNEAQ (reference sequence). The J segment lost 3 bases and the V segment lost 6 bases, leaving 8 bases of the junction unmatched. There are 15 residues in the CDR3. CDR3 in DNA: TGTGCCAGCAGTTACACTAGCGGGGCACGCTACGAGCAGTACTTC. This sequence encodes CASSYTSGARYEQYF.

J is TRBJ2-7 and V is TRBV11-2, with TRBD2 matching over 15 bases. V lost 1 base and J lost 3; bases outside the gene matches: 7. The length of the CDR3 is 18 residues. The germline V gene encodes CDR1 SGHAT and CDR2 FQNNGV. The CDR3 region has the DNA TGTGCCAGCAGCTTAGTCGGACTAGCGGGAGGGCCTAACTACGAGCAGTACTTC. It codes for CASSLVGLAGGPNYEQYF.

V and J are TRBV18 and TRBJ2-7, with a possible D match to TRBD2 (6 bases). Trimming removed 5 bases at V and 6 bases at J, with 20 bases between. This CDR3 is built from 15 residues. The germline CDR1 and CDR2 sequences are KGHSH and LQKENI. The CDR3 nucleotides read TGTGCCAGCTCATCACTAGGAGGGAGAATTATCGAGCAGTACTTC. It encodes CASSSLGGRIIEQYF.

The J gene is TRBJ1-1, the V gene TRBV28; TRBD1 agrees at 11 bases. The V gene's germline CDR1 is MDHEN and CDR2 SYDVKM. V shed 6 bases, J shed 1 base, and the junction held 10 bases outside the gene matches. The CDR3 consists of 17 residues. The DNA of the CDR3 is TGTGCCAGCAGATACTCCCGGGACAGGGGGAGGAACACTGAAGCTTTCTTT. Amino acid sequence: CASRYSRDRGRNTEAFF.

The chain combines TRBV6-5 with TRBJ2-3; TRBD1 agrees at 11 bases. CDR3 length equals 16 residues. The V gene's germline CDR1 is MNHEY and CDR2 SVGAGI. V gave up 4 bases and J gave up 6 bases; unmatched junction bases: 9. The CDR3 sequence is CASSSHRTGGMDTQYF. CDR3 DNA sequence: TGTGCCAGCAGTTCCCACCGGACAGGGGGCATGGATACGCAGTATTTT.

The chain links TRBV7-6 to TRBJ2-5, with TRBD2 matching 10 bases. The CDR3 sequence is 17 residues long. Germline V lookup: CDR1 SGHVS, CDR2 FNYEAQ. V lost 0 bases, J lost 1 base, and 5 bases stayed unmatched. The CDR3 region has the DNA TGTGCCAGCAGCTTAGCTAGCGGGAGGAGGCCCCAAGAGACCCAGTACTTC. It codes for CASSLASGRRPQETQYF.

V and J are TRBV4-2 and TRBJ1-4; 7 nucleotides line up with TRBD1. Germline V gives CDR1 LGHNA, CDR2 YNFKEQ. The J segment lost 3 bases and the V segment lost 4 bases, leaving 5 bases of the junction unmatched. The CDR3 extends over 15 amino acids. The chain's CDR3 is CASSRETGPNEKLFF. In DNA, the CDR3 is TGTGCCAGCAGCCGTGAGACAGGGCCTAATGAAAAACTGTTTTTT.

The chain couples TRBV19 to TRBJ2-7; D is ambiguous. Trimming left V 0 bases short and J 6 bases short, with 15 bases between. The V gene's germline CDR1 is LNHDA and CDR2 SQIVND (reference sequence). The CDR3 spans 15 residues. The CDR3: CASSIDLLPTGEQYF. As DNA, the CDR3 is TGTGCCAGTAGTATAGATCTCCTCCCTACCGGCGAGCAGTACTTC. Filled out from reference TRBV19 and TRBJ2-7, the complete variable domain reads DGGITQSPKYLFRKEGQNVTLSCEQNLNHDAMYWYRQDPGQGLRLIYYSQIVNDFQKGDIAEGYSVSREKKESFPLTVTSAQKNPTAFYLCASSIDLLPTGEQYFGPGTRLTVT.

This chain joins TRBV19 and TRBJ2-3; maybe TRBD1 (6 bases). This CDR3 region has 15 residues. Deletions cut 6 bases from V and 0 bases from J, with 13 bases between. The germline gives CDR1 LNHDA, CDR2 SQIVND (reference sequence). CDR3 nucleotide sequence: TGTGCCAGTAGACCGGGACAATCCAGCACAGATACGCAGTATTTT. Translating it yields CASRPGQSSTDTQYF.